This T cell receptor beta chain was retrieved from a study of graft-versus-host responses after intestinal transplantation. Overall study context: Recipients uniformly received anti-thymocyte globulin induction, followed by tacrolimus and steroids for 3 to 4 years.

TCRdb's table, derived via immunoSEQ multiplex PCR, lists solely in-frame clones and lacks some. The table lists some 86,000 clones, roughly nine tenths of them singletons. Comment on this clone: Its antigen is undetermined.

Study-wide findings and caveats: GvH clone levels peaked in circulation, and this peak was associated with early post-transplant HvG declines.

Germline V CDR1 and CDR2: SGHTA, FQGNSA. V was trimmed by 2 bases and J by 6 bases, leaving 15 bases between them. The CDR3 runs to 15 residues. The sequences come from unstimulated CD4+ T cells sorted from spleen or lymph node cells, collected before intestinal transplant. The clonotype comes from a human donor who received an intestinal transplant. V usage is TRBV7-2 and J usage is TRBJ2-3; D is perhaps TRBD2 (7 bases). CDR3 in DNA: TGTGCCAGCAGCTTATACCCGGGGGGCCAGGATACGCAGTATTTT. Translation gives CASSLYPGGQDTQYF.